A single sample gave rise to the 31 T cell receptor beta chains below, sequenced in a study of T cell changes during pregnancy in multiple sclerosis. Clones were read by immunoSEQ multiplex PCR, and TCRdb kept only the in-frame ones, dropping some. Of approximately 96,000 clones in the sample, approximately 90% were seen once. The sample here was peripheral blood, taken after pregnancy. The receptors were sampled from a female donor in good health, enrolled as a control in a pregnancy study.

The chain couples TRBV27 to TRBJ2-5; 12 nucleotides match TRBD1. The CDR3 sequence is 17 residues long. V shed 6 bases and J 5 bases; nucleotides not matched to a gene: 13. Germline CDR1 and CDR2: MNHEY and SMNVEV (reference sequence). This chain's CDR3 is CASRQLGGTGGSETQYF. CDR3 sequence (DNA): TGTGCCAGCAGACAACTAGGGGGGACAGGGGGCTCGGAGACCCAGTACTTC.

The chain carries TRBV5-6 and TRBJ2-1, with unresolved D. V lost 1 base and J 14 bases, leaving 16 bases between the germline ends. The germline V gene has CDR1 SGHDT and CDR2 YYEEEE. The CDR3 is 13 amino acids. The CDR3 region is CASSLTARSNKFF. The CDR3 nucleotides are TGTGCCAGCAGCTTGACAGCCCGATCTAACAAGTTCTTC. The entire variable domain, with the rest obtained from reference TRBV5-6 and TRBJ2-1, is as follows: DAGVTQSPTHLIKTRGQQVTLRCSPKSGHDTVSWYQQALGQGPQFIFQYYEEEERQRGNFPDRFSGHQFPNYSSELNVNALLLGDSALYLCASSLTARSNKFFGPGTRLTVL.

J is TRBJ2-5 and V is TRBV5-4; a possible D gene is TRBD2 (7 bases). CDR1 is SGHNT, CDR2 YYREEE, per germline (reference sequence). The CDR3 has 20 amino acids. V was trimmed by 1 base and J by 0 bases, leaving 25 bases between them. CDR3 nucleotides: TGTGCCAGCAGCTTGTGGGGCGATGCGGGGGCCAGACAAGACCAAGAGACCCAGTACTTC. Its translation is CASSLWGDAGARQDQETQYF.

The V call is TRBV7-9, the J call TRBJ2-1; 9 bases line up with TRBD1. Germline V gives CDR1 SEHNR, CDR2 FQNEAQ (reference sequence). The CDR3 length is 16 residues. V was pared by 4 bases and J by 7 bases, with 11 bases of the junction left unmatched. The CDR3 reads CASSSADRGLRNEQFF. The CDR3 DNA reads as TGTGCCAGCAGCTCGGCGGACAGGGGTCTCCGTAATGAGCAGTTCTTC.

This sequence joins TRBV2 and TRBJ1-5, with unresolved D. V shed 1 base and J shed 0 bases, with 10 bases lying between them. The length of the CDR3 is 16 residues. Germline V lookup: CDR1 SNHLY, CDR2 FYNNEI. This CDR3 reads CASSEGGSYSNQPQHF. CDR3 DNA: TGTGCCAGCAGTGAAGGAGGTAGCTATAGCAATCAGCCCCAGCATTTT.

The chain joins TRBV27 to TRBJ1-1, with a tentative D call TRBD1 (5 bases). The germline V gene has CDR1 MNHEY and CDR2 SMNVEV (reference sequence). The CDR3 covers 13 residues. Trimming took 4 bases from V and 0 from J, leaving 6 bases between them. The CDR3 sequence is CASSSTVNTEAFF. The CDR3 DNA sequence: TGTGCCAGCAGTTCGACAGTGAACACTGAAGCTTTCTTT.

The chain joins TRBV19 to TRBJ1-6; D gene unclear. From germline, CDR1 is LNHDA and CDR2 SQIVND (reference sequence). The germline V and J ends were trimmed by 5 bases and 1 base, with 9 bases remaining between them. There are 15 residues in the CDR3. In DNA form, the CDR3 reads TGTGCCAGTAGTGGGCCGGCGTCCTATAATTCACCCCTCCACTTT. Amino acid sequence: CASSGPASYNSPLHF.

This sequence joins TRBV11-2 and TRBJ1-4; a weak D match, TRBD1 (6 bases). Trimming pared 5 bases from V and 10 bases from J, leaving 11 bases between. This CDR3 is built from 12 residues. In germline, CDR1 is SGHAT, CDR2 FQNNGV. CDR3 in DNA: TGTGCCAGCAGCGTGGACAGTCGAAAACTGTTTTTT. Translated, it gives CASSVDSRKLFF.

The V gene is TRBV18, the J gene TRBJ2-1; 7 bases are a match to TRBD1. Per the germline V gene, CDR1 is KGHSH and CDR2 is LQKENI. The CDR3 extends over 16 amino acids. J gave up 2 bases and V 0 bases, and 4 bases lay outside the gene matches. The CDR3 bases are TGTGCCAGCTCACCACCTGAAGGGGGCGCCTACAATGAGCAGTTCTTC. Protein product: CASSPPEGGAYNEQFF.

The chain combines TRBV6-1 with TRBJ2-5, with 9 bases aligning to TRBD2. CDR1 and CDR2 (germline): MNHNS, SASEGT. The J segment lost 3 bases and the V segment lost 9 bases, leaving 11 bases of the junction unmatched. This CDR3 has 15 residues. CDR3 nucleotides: TGTGCCAGTGGGGGTTCTAGCGGGGTTGAAGAGACCCAGTACTTC. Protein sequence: CASGGSSGVEETQYF.

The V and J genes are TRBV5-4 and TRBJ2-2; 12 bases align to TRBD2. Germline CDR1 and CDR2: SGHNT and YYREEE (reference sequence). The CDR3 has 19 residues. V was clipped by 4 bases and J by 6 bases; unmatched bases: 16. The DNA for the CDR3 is TGTGCCAGCAGCGCACCCGGGACTAGCGGGTTCCGGGGGGCCGGGGAGCTGTTTTTT. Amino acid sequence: CASSAPGTSGFRGAGELFF. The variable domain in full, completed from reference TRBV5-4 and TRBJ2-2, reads ETGVTQSPTHLIKTRGQQVTLRCSSQSGHNTVSWYQQALGQGPQFIFQYYREEENGRGNFPPRFSGLQFPNYSSELNVNALELDDSALYLCASSAPGTSGFRGAGELFFGEGSRLTVL.

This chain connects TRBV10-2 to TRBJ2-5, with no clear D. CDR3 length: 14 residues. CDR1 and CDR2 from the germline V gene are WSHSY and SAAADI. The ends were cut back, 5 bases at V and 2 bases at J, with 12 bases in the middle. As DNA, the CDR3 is TGCGCCAGCAGTCTTCGCTCAGATCAAGAGACCCAGTACTTC. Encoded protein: CASSLRSDQETQYF.

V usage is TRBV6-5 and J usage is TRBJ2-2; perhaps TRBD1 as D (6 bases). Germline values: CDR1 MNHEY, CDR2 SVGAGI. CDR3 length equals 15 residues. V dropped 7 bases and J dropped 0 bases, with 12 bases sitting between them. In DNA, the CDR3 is TGTGCCAGCACGCGGTCAGGGGCGAACACCGGGGAGCTGTTTTTT. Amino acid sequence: CASTRSGANTGELFF.

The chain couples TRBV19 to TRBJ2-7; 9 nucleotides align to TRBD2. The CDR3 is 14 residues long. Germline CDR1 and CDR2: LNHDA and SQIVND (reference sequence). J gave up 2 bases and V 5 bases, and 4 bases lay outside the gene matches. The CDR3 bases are TGTGCCAGTAGTGTTATAGCGGGGGCCTACGAGCAGTACTTC. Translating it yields CASSVIAGAYEQYF.

The CDR3, as DNA: TGCGCCAGCAGCCCGGATGACAGGGCCGGGGAGCAGTACTTC. Translating gives CASSPDDRAGEQYF. The chain recombines TRBV5-1 with TRBJ2-7; TRBD1 matches 7 bases. Per germline, CDR1 SGHRS and CDR2 YFSETQ. The CDR3 length is 14 residues. V dropped 4 bases and J dropped 7; count of bases not matched to a gene: 11. The whole variable domain, remainder taken from reference TRBV5-1 and TRBJ2-7, is KAGVTQTPRYLIKTRGQQVTLSCSPISGHRSVSWYQQTPGQGLQFLFEYFSETQRNKGNFPGRFSGRQFSNSRSEMNVSTLELGDSALYLCASSPDDRAGEQYFGPGTRLTVT.

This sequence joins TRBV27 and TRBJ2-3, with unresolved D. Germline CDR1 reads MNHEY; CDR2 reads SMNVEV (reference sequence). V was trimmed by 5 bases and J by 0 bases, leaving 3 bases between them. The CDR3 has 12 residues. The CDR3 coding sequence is TGTGCCAGCAGTCGGAGCACAGATACGCAGTATTTT. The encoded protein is CASSRSTDTQYF.

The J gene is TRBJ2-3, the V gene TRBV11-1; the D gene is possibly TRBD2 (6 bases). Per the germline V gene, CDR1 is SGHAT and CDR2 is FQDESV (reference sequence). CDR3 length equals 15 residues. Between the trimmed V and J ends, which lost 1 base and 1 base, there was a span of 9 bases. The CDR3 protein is CASSLEGTGTDTQYF. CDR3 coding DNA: TGTGCCAGCAGCTTAGAGGGGACTGGCACAGATACGCAGTATTTT.

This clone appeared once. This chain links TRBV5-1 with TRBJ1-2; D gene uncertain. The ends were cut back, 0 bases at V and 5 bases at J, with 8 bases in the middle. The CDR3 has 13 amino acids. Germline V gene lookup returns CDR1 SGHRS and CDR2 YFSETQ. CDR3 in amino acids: CASSLGQNYGYTF. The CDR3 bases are TGCGCCAGCAGCTTGGGCCAGAATTATGGCTACACCTTC. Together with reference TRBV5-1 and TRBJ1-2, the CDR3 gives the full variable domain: KAGVTQTPRYLIKTRGQQVTLSCSPISGHRSVSWYQQTPGQGLQFLFEYFSETQRNKGNFPGRFSGRQFSNSRSEMNVSTLELGDSALYLCASSLGQNYGYTFGSGTRLTVV.

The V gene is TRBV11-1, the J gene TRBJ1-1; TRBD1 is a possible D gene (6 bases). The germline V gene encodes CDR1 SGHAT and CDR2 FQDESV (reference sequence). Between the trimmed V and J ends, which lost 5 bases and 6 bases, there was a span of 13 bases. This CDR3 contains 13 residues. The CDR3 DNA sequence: TGTGCCAGCAGCCCAGGGGTTAGCCCTGAAGCTTTCTTT. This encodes CASSPGVSPEAFF. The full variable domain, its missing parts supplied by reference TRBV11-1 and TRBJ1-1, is EAEVAQSPRYKITEKSQAVAFWCDPISGHATLYWYRQILGQGPELLVQFQDESVVDDSQLPKDRFSAERLKGVDSTLKIQPAELGDSAMYLCASSPGVSPEAFFGQGTRLTVV.

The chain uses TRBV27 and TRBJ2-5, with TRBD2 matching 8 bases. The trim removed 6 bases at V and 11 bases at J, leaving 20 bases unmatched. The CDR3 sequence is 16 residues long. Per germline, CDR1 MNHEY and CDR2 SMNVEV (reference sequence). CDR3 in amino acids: CASSPSGQGFSGEQYF. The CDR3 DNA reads TGTGCCAGCAGCCCCTCGGGGCAGGGGTTTAGCGGGGAGCAGTACTTC.

The CDR3 loop reads CASSSRETQYF. For the CDR3, the DNA is TGTGCCAGCAGTTCTCGGGAGACCCAGTACTTC. The rearrangement joins TRBV2 to TRBJ2-5; D is ambiguous. V was cut by 5 bases and J by 5 bases, with 6 bases left in between. This CDR3 spans 11 amino acids. Germline V gives CDR1 SNHLY, CDR2 FYNNEI.

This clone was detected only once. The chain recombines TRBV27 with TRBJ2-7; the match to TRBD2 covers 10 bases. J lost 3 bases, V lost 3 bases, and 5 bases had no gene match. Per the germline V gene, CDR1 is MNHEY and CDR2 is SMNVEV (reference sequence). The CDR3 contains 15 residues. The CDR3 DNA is TGTGCCAGCAGTTTCTCGCTAGCGGGGGTCTACGAGCAGTACTTC. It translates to CASSFSLAGVYEQYF.

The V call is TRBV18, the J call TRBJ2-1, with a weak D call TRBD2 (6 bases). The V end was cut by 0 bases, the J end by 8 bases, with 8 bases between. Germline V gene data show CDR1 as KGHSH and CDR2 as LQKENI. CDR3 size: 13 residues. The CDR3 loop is CASSPPGGYEQFF. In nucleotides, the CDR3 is TGTGCCAGCTCACCACCGGGGGGTTATGAGCAGTTCTTC.

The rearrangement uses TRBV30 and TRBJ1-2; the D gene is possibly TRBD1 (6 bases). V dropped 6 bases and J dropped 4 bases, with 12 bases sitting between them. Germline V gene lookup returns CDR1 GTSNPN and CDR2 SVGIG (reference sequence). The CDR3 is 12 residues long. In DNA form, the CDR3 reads TGTGCCTGCCAGGACAGAGTCTATGGCTACACCTTC. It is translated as CACQDRVYGYTF.

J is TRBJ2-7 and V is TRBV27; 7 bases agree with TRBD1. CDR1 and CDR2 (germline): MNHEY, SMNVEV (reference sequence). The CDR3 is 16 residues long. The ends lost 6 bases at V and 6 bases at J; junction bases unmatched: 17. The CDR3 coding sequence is TGTGCCAGCAGCGAATCCAAGGACAGGACTGATATCGAGCAGTACTTC. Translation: CASSESKDRTDIEQYF.

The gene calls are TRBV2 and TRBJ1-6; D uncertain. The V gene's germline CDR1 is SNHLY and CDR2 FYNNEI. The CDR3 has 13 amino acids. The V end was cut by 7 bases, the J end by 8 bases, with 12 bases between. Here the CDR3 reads CASTEWAYSPLHF. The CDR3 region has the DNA TGTGCCAGCACCGAATGGGCCTATTCACCCCTCCACTTT.

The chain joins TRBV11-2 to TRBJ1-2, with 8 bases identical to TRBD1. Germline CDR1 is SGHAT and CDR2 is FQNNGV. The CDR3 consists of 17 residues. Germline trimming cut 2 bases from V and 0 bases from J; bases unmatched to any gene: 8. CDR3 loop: CASSLRGQVVPNYGYTF. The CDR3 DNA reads TGTGCCAGCAGCTTAAGGGGACAGGTGGTCCCTAACTATGGCTACACCTTC.

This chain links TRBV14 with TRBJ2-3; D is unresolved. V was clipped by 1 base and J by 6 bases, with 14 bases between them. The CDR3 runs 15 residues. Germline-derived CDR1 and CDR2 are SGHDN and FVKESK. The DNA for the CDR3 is TGTGCCAGCAGCCAAGCTACCGACTGGCTCGATACGCAGTATTTT. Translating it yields CASSQATDWLDTQYF.

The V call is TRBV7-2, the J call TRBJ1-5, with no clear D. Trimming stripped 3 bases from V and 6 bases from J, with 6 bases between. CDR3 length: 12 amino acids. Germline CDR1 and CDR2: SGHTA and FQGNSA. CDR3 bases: TGTGCCAGCAGCTTTGCCGGTCAGCCCCAGCATTTT. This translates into CASSFAGQPQHF.

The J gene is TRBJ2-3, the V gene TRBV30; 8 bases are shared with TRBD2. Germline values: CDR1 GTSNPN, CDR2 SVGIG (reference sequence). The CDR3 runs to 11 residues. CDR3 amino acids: CASGVADTQYF. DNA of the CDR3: TGTGCTAGCGGGGTAGCAGATACGCAGTATTTT. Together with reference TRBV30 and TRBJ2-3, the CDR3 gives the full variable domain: SQTIHQWPATLVQPVGSPLSLECTVEGTSNPNLYWYRQAAGRGLQLLFYSVGIGQISSEVPQNLSASRPQDRQFILSSKKLLLSDSGFYLCASGVADTQYFGPGTRLTVL.

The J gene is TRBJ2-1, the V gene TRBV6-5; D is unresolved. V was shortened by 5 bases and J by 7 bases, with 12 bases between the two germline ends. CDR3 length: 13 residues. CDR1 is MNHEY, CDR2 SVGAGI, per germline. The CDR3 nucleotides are TGTGCCAGCAGTCTCCTCCAGTGGAATGAGCAGTTCTTC. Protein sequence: CASSLLQWNEQFF.